This T cell receptor beta chain was sequenced in a study of T cell responses to AZD1222 COVID-19 vaccine. General observations from the study: Increases in Spike-specific TCR breadth and depth were seen after two AZD1222 doses. Unmutated regions of variants are reportedly targeted by nearly half of spike-specific TCRs. White British ancestry dominated among donors, who included more females, and clonal diversity was possibly underestimated. Recipients of AZD1222 seropositive at baseline numbered only 5 to 7.

Some clones are missing from TCRdb's copy, which holds only in-frame ones; the method was immunoSEQ multiplex PCR. The table has around 200,000 clones, over 80% seen once. Germline V CDR1 and CDR2: LNHDA, SQIVND (reference sequence). CDR3 length: 14 amino acids. V gave up 7 bases and J gave up 6 bases; unmatched junction bases: 5. This clone was seen only a few times. Its matching antigen is unknown. This clonotype was sampled from an adult who received the MenACWY meningococcal vaccine as a control. Sequenced material: peripheral blood, taken 28 days after the second dose of the MenACWY control vaccine. The chain uses TRBV19 and TRBJ2-1, with 11 bases matching TRBD2. This CDR3 reads CASISGTSGNEQFF. Written as DNA, the CDR3 is TGTGCCAGTATAAGTGGGACTAGCGGCAATGAGCAGTTCTTC.